A selection of T cell receptor beta chains follows, all from one sample in a study of blood T cells in healthy people across ages. In TCRdb, the 5' RACE reads were re-called with MiXCR into one record per CDR3 protein. The sample has about 650,000 distinct CDR3 sequences, about 30% seen once; the top ten hold approximately 15%. Material for sequencing was blood. These receptors all stem from a woman older than 75 in good health. Each CDR3 is given with its conserved first and last residue. Fields, in order: D gene, J gene, V gene, clone size, CDR3 protein, CDR3 DNA. The D gene is left open where the match is weak. The size field is filled for only some rows; it gives once, few, many or a size class.

D: TRBD1
J: TRBJ1-5
V: TRBV4-2
size: many
CDR3: CASSQEGTVNQPQHF
DNA: TGTGCCAGCAGCCAAGAAGGGACAGTCAATCAGCCCCAGCATTTT

D: TRBD2
J: TRBJ2-7
V: TRBV15
size: many
CDR3: CATSRDPFREGIHEQYF
DNA: TGTGCCACCAGCAGAGATCCTTTTCGGGAGGGCATCCACGAGCAGTACTTC

D: TRBD1
J: TRBJ1-2
V: TRBV27
size: -
CDR3: CASSIYDRGYGYTF
DNA: TGTGCCAGCAGTATATATGACAGGGGCTATGGCTACACCTTC

D: TRBD2
J: TRBJ2-1
V: TRBV9
size: many
CDR3: CASSPRLAGGPSEQFF
DNA: TGTGCCAGCAGCCCAAGGCTAGCGGGGGGGCCGAGTGAGCAGTTCTTC

D: -
J: TRBJ1-2
V: TRBV28
size: -
CDR3: CASSGEMGGYTF
DNA: TGTGCCAGCAGTGGAGAGATGGGCGGCTACACCTTC

D: -
J: TRBJ1-2
V: TRBV30
size: -
CDR3: CAWSRLGKIYGYTF
DNA: TGTGCCTGGAGCCGTCTCGGAAAAATATATGGCTACACCTTC

D: -
J: TRBJ2-3
V: TRBV18
size: many
CDR3: CASSPYADTQYF
DNA: TGTGCCAGCTCACCCTATGCAGATACGCAGTATTTT

D: -
J: TRBJ1-4
V: TRBV29-1
size: many
CDR3: CSARRTTNEKLFF
DNA: TGCAGCGCAAGAAGAACCACTAATGAAAAACTGTTTTTT

D: TRBD2
J: TRBJ2-3
V: TRBV6-6
size: -
CDR3: CASSYGRESTDTQYF
DNA: TGTGCCAGCAGCTACGGGAGGGAGTCCACAGATACGCAGTATTTT

D: TRBD1
J: TRBJ2-7
V: TRBV27
size: many
CDR3: CASSLQGAALRYEQYF
DNA: TGTGCCAGCAGCCTACAGGGGGCTGCACTTAGGTACGAGCAGTACTTC

D: TRBD2
J: TRBJ2-3
V: TRBV5-6
size: -
CDR3: CASSLGLAGVTDTQYF
DNA: TGTGCCAGCAGCTTGGGTCTAGCGGGAGTGACAGATACGCAGTATTTT

D: -
J: TRBJ2-7
V: TRBV6-2/TRBV6-3
size: -
CDR3: CASSHGHAALTYEQYF
DNA: TGTGCCAGCAGCCACGGACACGCAGCATTAACCTACGAGCAGTACTTC

D: TRBD1
J: TRBJ1-6
V: TRBV27
size: many
CDR3: CASSLQGAAYNSPLHF
DNA: TGTGCCAGCAGTTTACAGGGGGCCGCCTATAATTCACCCCTCCACTTT

D: -
J: TRBJ2-1
V: TRBV20-1
size: -
CDR3: CSASPAGGLSEQFF
DNA: TGCAGTGCTAGCCCAGCGGGTGGCCTAAGTGAGCAGTTCTTC

D: -
J: TRBJ1-2
V: TRBV4-3
size: -
CDR3: CASSQVGGRASYGYTF
DNA: TGCGCCAGCAGCCAAGTCGGGGGAAGGGCCTCCTATGGCTACACCTTC

D: -
J: TRBJ1-1
V: TRBV2
size: few
CDR3: CASSEGGQAFF
DNA: TGTGCCAGCAGTGAAGGGGGACAAGCTTTCTTT

D: TRBD1
J: TRBJ1-1
V: TRBV29-1
size: -
CDR3: CSVRIERTGSEAFF
DNA: TGCAGCGTCCGCATCGAGCGGACAGGGTCTGAAGCTTTCTTT

D: -
J: TRBJ2-5
V: TRBV7-2
size: -
CDR3: CASHRANQETQYF
DNA: TGTGCCAGCCACCGGGCTAACCAAGAGACCCAGTACTTC

D: TRBD2
J: TRBJ2-3
V: TRBV20-1
size: few
CDR3: CSAMTSGSPFTQYF
DNA: TGCAGTGCCATGACTAGCGGGAGTCCATTTACGCAGTATTTT

D: TRBD1
J: TRBJ1-1
V: TRBV9
size: -
CDR3: CASSVGDRVLGTEAFF
DNA: TGTGCCAGCAGCGTAGGGGACAGGGTATTAGGCACTGAAGCTTTCTTT

D: -
J: TRBJ1-6
V: TRBV9
size: -
CDR3: CASSVFGSPGNSPLHF
DNA: TGTGCCAGCAGCGTCTTCGGCAGCCCGGGGAATTCACCCCTCCACTTT

D: -
J: TRBJ2-7
V: TRBV6-6
size: few
CDR3: CASSDTDLSYEQYF
DNA: TGTGCCAGCAGCGACACCGACCTCTCTTACGAGCAGTACTTC

D: -
J: TRBJ1-1
V: TRBV12-3/TRBV12-4
size: once
CDR3: CASSPCGSDNTEAFF
DNA: TGTGCCAGCAGTCCATGTGGATCCGACAACACTGAAGCTTTCTTT

D: -
J: TRBJ1-1
V: TRBV28
size: -
CDR3: CASSLDFGQNTEAFF
DNA: TGTGCCAGCAGTTTAGACTTCGGACAGAACACTGAAGCTTTCTTT

D: -
J: TRBJ2-7
V: TRBV20-1
size: -
CDR3: CSAGHPESSYEQYF
DNA: TGCAGTGCTGGGCACCCAGAGAGCTCCTACGAGCAGTACTTC

D: TRBD1
J: TRBJ1-1
V: TRBV7-8
size: -
CDR3: CASSFRTGSNTEAFF
DNA: TGTGCCAGCAGCTTCAGGACAGGCTCGAACACTGAAGCTTTCTTT

D: -
J: TRBJ2-3
V: TRBV6-2/TRBV6-3
size: -
CDR3: CASSTDRRWSTDTQYF
DNA: TGTGCCAGCAGCACAGACAGGAGGTGGAGCACAGATACGCAGTATTTT

D: TRBD1
J: TRBJ2-5
V: TRBV6-5
size: -
CDR3: CASSYHGTGGETQYF
DNA: TGTGCCAGCAGTTACCACGGGACAGGGGGGGAGACCCAGTACTTC

D: TRBD1
J: TRBJ1-1
V: TRBV7-8
size: few
CDR3: CASSYLQGARTEAFF
DNA: TGTGCCAGCAGCTACTTACAGGGGGCGAGAACTGAAGCTTTCTTT

D: -
J: TRBJ2-5
V: TRBV15
size: many
CDR3: CATSRDHGETQYF
DNA: TGTGCCACCAGCAGAGACCACGGGGAGACCCAGTACTTC

D: TRBD1
J: TRBJ2-1
V: TRBV30
size: -
CDR3: CAWSVRATGGDEQFF
DNA: TGTGCCTGGAGTGTACGCGCGACAGGGGGGGATGAGCAGTTCTTC

D: TRBD1
J: TRBJ1-5
V: TRBV15
size: -
CDR3: CATSRSPPGQSNQPQHF
DNA: TGTGCCACCAGCAGATCGCCCCCGGGACAGAGTAATCAGCCCCAGCATTTT

D: -
J: TRBJ2-3
V: TRBV6-2/TRBV6-3
size: many
CDR3: CASSPERLTDTQYF
DNA: TGTGCCAGCAGTCCAGAACGCCTCACAGATACGCAGTATTTT

D: -
J: TRBJ1-5
V: TRBV19
size: -
CDR3: CASKIGRADQPQHF
DNA: TGTGCCAGTAAAATAGGCAGGGCGGATCAGCCCCAGCATTTT

D: TRBD2
J: TRBJ2-5
V: TRBV7-6
size: few
CDR3: CASSLISGGETQYF
DNA: TGTGCCAGCAGCTTAATCTCGGGGGGTGAGACCCAGTACTTC

D: -
J: TRBJ2-7
V: TRBV2
size: many
CDR3: CASMEGYEQYF
DNA: TGTGCCAGCATGGAAGGGTACGAGCAGTACTTC

D: -
J: TRBJ2-3
V: TRBV29-1
size: -
CDR3: CSANPAGRTDTQYF
DNA: TGCAGCGCTAACCCGGCAGGTCGCACAGATACGCAGTATTTT

D: TRBD2
J: TRBJ2-5
V: TRBV5-1
size: many
CDR3: CASRASGGQETQYF
DNA: TGCGCCAGCAGAGCTAGCGGGGGACAAGAGACCCAGTACTTC